This record covers a single T cell receptor beta chain. The antigen is undetermined. The CDR3 spans 17 residues. Trimming left V 1 base short and J 4 bases short, with 17 bases between. Germline V CDR1 and CDR2: MGHRA, YSYEKL. The data were taken from a study of cytomegalovirus exposure and HLA in healthy donors. Study results and caveats: Reportedly, HLA-A and HLA-B alleles of most subjects were accurately predicted from TCR beta. Cytomegalovirus status, reportedly, was diagnosed with high specificity and sensitivity by the classifier. Later genetic work tied a missense DCLRE1C variant to beta-chain V and J trimming. Rarity marked most TCR sequences, yet some public TCRs occurred in many donors.

Primers included in the PCR were 60 Vbeta and 13 Jbeta primers. Libraries were prepared by immunoSEQ multiplex PCR; TCRdb keeps only in-frame clonotypes and omits some of them. With approximately 37,000 clones in the sample, the ten largest clones hold about 8.9%. Sequenced: PBMCs. This TCR derives from a man aged 40-55 years in good health and CMV-seropositive. The genes are TRBV4-1 and TRBJ2-1; no clear D. Here the CDR3 reads CASSQGLSGKLYNEQFF. The CDR3 DNA is TGCGCCAGCAGCCAAGGGCTATCGGGTAAATTATACAATGAGCAGTTCTTC.